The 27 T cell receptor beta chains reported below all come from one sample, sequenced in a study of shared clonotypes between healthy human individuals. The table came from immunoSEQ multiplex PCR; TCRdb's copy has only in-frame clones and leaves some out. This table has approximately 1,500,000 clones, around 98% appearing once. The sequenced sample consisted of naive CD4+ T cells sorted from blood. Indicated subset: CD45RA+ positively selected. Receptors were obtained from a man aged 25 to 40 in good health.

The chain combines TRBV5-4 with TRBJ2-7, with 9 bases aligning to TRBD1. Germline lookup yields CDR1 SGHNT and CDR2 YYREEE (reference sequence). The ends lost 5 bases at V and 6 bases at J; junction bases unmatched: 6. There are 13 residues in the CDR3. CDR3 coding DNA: TGTGCCAGCAGAGGGGACAGGGTCGGCGAGCAGTACTTC. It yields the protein CASRGDRVGEQYF.

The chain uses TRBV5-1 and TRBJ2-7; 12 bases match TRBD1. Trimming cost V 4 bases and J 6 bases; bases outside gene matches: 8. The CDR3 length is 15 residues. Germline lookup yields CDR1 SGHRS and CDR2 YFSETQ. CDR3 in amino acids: CASSKPGQGATEQYF. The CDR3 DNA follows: TGCGCCAGCAGCAAGCCGGGACAGGGGGCGACCGAGCAGTACTTC.

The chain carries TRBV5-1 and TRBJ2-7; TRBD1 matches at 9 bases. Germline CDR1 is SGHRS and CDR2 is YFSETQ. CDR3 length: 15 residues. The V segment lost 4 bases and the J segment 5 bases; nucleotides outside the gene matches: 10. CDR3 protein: CASSPRTGARDEQYF. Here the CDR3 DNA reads TGCGCCAGCAGCCCAAGGACAGGGGCCAGGGACGAGCAGTACTTC.

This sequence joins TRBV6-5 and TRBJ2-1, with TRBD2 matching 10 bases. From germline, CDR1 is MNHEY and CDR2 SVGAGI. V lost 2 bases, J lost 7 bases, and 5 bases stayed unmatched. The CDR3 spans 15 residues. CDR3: CASSYPLAGENEQFF. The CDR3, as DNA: TGTGCCAGCAGTTACCCCCTAGCGGGAGAGAATGAGCAGTTCTTC.

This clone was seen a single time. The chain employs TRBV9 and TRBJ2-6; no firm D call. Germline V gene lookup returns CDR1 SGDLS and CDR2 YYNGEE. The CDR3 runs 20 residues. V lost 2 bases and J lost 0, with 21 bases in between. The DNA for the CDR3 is TGTGCCAGCAGCGTCCGCCTCCAGGCAGGCCAACCCTCTGGGGCCAACGTCCTGACTTTC. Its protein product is CASSVRLQAGQPSGANVLTF.

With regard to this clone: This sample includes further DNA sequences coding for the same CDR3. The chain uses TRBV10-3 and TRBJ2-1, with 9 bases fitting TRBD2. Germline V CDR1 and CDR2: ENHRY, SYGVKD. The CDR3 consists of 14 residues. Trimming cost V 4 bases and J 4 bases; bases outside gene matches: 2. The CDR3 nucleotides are TGTGCCATCAGTGGACTAGCGGAATACAATGAGCAGTTCTTC. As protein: CAISGLAEYNEQFF.

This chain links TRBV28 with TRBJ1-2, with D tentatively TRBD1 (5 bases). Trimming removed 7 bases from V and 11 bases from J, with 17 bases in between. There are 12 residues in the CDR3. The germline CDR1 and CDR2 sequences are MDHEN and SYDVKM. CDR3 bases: TGTGCCAGCAAAACCGGGGCCCAGGGATACACCTTC. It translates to CASKTGAQGYTF.

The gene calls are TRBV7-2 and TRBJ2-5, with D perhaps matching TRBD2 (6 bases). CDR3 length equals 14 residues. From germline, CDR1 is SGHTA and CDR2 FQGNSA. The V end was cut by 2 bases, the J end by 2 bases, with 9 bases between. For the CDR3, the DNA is TGTGCCAGCAGCTTAAATAGCGGTCAAGAGACCCAGTACTTC. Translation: CASSLNSGQETQYF.

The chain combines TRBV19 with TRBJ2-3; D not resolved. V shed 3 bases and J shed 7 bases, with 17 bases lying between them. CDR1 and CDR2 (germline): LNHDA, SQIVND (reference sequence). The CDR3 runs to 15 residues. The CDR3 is CASSIGPVNSHTQYF. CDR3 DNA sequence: TGTGCCAGTAGTATTGGGCCGGTGAATAGCCATACGCAGTATTTT.

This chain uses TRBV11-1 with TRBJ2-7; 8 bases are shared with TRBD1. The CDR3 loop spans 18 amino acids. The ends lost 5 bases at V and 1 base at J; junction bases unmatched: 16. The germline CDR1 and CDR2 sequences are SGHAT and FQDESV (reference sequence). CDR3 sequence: CASSPRDRSSVGSYEQYF. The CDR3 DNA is TGTGCCAGCAGCCCCCGGGACAGGAGTTCAGTGGGGTCCTACGAGCAGTACTTC.

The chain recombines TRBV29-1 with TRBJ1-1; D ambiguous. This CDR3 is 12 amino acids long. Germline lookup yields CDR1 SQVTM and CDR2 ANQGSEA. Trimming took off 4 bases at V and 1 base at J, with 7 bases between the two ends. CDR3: CSVVPQNTEAFF. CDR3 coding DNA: TGCAGCGTTGTCCCCCAGAACACTGAAGCTTTCTTT.

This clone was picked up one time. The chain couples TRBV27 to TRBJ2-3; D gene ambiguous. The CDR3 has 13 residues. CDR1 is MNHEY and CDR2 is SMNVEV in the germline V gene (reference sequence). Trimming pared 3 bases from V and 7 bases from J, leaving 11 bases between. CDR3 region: CASSLIVTHTQYF. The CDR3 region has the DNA TGTGCCAGCAGTTTGATCGTGACCCATACGCAGTATTTT.

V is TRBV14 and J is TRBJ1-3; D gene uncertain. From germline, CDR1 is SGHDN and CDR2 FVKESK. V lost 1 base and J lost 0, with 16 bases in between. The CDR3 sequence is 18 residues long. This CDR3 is CASSQGVKTTSSGNTIYF. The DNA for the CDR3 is TGTGCCAGCAGCCAAGGGGTAAAGACGACCAGCTCTGGAAACACCATATATTTT.

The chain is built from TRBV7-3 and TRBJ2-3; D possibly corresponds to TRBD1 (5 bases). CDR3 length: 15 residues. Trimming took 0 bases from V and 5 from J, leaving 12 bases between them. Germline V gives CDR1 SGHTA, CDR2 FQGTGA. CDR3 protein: CASSLTVGRLDTQYF. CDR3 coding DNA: TGTGCCAGCAGCTTAACTGTGGGGCGCCTAGATACGCAGTATTTT.

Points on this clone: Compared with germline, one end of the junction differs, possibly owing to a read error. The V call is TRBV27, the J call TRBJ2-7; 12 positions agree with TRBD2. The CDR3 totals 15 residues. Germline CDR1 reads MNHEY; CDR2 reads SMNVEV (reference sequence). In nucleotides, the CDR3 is TGTGCCAGCAGTCTATCCGGGACTAGCGGGCGCGAGCAGTACTTC. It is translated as CASSLSGTSGREQYF.

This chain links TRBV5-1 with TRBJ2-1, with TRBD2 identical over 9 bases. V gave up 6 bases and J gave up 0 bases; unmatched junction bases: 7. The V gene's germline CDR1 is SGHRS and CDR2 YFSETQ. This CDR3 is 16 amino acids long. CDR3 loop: CASNSLAGDSYNEQFF. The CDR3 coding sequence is TGCGCCAGCAACTCCTTAGCGGGAGACTCCTACAATGAGCAGTTCTTC. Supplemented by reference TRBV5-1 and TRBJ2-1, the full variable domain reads KAGVTQTPRYLIKTRGQQVTLSCSPISGHRSVSWYQQTPGQGLQFLFEYFSETQRNKGNFPGRFSGRQFSNSRSEMNVSTLELGDSALYLCASNSLAGDSYNEQFFGPGTRLTVL.

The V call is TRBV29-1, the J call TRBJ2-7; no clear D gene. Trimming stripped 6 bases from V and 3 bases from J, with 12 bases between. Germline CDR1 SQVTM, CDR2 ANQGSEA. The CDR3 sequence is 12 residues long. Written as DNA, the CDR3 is TGCAGCGTCTGTACTACGATCTACGAGCAGTACTTC. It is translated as CSVCTTIYEQYF.

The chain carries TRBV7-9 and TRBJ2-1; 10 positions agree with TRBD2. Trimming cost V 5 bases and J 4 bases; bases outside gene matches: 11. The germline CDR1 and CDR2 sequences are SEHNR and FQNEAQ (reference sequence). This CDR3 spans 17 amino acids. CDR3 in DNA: TGTGCCAGCAGCCCGTCTGGGCCGGGACTAGCGTACAATGAGCAGTTCTTC. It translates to CASSPSGPGLAYNEQFF.

Here the CDR3 DNA reads TGTGCCAGCACCCCTAATTCGGCAGCTCCCTATGCCTACGAGCAGTACTTC. Residues: CASTPNSAAPYAYEQYF. V is TRBV11-2 and J is TRBJ2-7; D not certain. The CDR3 runs 17 residues. Germline V lookup: CDR1 SGHAT, CDR2 FQNNGV. The ends were cut back, 7 bases at V and 2 bases at J, with 24 bases in the middle.

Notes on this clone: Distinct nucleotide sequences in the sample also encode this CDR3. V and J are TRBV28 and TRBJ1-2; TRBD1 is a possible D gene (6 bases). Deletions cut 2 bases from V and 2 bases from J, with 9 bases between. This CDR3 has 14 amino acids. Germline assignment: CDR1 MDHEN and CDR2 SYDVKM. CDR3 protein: CASSLGGQNYGYTF. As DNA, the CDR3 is TGTGCCAGCAGTTTAGGAGGACAGAACTATGGCTACACCTTC.

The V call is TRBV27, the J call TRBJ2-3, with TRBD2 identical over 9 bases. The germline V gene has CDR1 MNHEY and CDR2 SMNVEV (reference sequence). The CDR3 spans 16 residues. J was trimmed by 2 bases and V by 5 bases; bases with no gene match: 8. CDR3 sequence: CASSRWVAGVTDTQYF. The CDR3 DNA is TGTGCCAGCAGTCGATGGGTAGCGGGAGTCACAGATACGCAGTATTTT.

This CDR3 is CSVENGGLAAQRSRETQYF. DNA for the CDR3: TGCAGCGTTGAGAACGGTGGGCTAGCGGCGCAGAGATCGAGGGAGACCCAGTACTTC. The chain carries TRBV29-1 and TRBJ2-5; 7 bases are shared with TRBD2. The ends lost 3 bases at V and 5 bases at J; junction bases unmatched: 24. Germline V CDR1 and CDR2: SQVTM, ANQGSEA. There are 19 residues in the CDR3.

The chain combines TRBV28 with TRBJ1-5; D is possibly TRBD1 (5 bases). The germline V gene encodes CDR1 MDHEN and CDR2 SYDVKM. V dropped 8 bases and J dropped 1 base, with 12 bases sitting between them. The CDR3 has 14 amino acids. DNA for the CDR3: TGTGCCAGCCTCCCTGGGACGAGCAATCAGCCCCAGCATTTT. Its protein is CASLPGTSNQPQHF.

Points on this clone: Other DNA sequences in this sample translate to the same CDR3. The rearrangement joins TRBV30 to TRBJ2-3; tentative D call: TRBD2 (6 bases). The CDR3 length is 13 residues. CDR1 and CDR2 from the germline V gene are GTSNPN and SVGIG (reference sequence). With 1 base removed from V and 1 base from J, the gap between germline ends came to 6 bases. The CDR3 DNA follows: TGTGCCTGGAGTGGCGGGGGCACAGATACGCAGTATTTT. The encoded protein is CAWSGGGTDTQYF.

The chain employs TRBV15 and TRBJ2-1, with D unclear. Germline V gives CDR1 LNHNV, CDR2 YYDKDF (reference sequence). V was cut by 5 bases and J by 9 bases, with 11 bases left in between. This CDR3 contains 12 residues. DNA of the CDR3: TGTGCCACCAGCGACCCGCGGACTGAGCAGTTCTTC. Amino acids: CATSDPRTEQFF.

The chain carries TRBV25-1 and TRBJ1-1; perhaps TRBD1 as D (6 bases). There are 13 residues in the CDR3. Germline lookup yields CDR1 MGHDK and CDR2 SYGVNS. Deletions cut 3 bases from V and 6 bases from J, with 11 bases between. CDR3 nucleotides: TGTGCCAGCAGTGAGGGACATGTCGCTGAAGCTTTCTTT. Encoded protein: CASSEGHVAEAFF.

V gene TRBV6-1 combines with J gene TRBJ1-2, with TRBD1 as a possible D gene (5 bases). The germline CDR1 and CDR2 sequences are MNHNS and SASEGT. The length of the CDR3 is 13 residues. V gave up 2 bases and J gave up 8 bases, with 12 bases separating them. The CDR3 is CASSEQGPGGYTF. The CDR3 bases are TGTGCCAGCAGTGAACAGGGTCCGGGCGGCTACACCTTC.